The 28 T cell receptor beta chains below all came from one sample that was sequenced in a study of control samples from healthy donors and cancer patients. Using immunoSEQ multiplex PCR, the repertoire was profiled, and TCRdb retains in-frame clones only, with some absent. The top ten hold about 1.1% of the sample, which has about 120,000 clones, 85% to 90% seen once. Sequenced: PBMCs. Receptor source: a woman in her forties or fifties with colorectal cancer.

In DNA form, the CDR3 reads TGTGCCAGCAGCCAAGTCGGATTTGACGTCTACAATGAGCAGTTCTTC. Protein sequence: CASSQVGFDVYNEQFF. The J gene is TRBJ2-1, the V gene TRBV4-2; D is unclear. Looked up from germline, CDR1 is LGHNA and CDR2 is YNFKEQ. Trimming stripped 1 base from V and 3 bases from J, with 13 bases between. The CDR3 is 16 amino acids.

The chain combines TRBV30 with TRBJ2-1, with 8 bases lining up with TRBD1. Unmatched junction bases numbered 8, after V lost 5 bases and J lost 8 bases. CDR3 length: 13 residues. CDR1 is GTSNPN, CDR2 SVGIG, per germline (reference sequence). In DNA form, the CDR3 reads TGTGCCTGGGACCAGGACAGGGAGGATGAGCAGTTCTTC. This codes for CAWDQDREDEQFF.

In DNA, the CDR3 is TGTGCCAGCTCACCATTGCTCTTTATGGCCGGGGAGCTGTTTTTT. The encoded protein is CASSPLLFMAGELFF. The rearrangement links TRBV18 to TRBJ2-2; D remains unclear. The ends were cut back, 2 bases at V and 6 bases at J, with 13 bases in the middle. This CDR3 spans 15 amino acids. CDR1 KGHSH and CDR2 LQKENI come from the germline V gene.

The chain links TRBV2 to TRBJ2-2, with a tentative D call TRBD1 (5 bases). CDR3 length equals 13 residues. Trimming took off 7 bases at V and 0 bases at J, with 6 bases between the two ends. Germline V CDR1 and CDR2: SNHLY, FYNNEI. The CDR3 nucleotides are TGTGCCAGCACCAGGGCGAACACCGGGGAGCTGTTTTTT. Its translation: CASTRANTGELFF.

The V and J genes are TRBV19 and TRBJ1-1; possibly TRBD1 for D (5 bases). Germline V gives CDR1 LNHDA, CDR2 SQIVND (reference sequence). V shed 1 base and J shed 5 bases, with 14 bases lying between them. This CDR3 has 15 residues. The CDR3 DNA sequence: TGTGCCAGTAGTATAGCAGGAGGGGCGGGTACTGAAGCTTTCTTT. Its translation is CASSIAGGAGTEAFF.

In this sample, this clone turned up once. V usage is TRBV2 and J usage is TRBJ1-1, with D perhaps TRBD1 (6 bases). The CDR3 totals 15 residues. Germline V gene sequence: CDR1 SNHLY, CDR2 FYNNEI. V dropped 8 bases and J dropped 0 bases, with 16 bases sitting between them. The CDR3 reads CASRGQTDMNTEAFF. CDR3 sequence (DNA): TGTGCCAGCCGCGGACAGACGGACATGAACACTGAAGCTTTCTTT.

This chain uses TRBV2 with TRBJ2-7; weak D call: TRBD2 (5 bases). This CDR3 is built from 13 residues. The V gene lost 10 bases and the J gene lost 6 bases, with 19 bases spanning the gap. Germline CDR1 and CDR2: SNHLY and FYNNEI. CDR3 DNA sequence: TGTGCCAACCGACTAAATCTGGACCTCGAGCAGTACTTC. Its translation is CANRLNLDLEQYF.

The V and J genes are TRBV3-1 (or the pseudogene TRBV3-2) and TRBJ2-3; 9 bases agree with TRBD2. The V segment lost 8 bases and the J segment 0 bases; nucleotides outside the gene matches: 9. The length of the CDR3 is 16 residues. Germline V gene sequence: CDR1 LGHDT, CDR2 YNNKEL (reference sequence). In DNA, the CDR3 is TGTGCCAGCGCAATGACTAGCGGAACTAGCACAGATACGCAGTATTTT. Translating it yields CASAMTSGTSTDTQYF.

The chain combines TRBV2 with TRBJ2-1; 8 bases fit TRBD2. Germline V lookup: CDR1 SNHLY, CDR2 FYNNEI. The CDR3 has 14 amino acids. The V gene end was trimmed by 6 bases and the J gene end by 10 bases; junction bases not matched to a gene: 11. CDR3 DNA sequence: TGTGCCAGCAGCTATTCCGGACTAGCCCAAGAGCAGTTCTTC. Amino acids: CASSYSGLAQEQFF. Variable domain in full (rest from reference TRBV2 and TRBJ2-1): EPEVTQTPSHQVTQMGQEVILRCVPISNHLYFYWYRQILGQKVEFLVSFYNNEISEKSEIFDDQFSVERPDGSNFTLKIRSTKLEDSAMYFCASSYSGLAQEQFFGPGTRLTVL.

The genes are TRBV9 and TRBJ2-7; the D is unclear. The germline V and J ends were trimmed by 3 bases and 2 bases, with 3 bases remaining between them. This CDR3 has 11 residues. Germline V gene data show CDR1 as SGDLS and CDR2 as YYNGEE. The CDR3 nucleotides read TGTGCCAGCAGCGGGCCCTACGAGCAGTACTTC. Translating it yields CASSGPYEQYF.

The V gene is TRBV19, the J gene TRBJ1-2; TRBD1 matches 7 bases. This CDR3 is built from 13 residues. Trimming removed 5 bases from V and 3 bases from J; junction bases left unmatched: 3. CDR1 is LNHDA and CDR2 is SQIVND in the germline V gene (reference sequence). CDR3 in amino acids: CASSYTGDYGYTF. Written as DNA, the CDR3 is TGTGCCAGTAGTTATACAGGGGACTATGGCTACACCTTC. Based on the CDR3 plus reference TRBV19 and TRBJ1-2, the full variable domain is DGGITQSPKYLFRKEGQNVTLSCEQNLNHDAMYWYRQDPGQGLRLIYYSQIVNDFQKGDIAEGYSVSREKKESFPLTVTSAQKNPTAFYLCASSYTGDYGYTFGSGTRLTVV.

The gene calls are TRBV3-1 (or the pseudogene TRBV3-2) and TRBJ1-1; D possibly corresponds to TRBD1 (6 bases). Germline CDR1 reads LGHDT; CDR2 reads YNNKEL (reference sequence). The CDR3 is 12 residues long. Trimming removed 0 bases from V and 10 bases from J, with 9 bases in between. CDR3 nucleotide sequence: TGTGCCAGCAGCCAAGATAGGGGGGCAGCTTTCTTT. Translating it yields CASSQDRGAAFF.

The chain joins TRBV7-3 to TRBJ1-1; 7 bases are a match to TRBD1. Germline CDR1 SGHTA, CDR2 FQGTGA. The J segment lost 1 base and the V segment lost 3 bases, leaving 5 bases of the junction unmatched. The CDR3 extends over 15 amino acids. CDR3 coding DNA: TGTGCCAGCAGCTTTTTTGCAGGGGGGAACACTGAAGCTTTCTTT. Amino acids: CASSFFAGGNTEAFF. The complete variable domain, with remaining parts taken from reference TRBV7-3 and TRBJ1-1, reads GAGVSQTPSNKVTEKGKYVELRCDPISGHTALYWYRQSLGQGPEFLIYFQGTGAADDSGLPNDRFFAVRPEGSVSTLKIQRTERGDSAVYLCASSFFAGGNTEAFFGQGTRLTVV.

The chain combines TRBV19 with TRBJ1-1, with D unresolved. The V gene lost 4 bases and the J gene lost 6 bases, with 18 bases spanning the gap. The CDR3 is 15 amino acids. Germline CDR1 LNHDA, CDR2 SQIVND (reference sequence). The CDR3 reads CASSTRRGLGAEAFF. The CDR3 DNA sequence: TGTGCCAGTAGTACCCGTCGAGGTCTTGGTGCTGAAGCTTTCTTT.

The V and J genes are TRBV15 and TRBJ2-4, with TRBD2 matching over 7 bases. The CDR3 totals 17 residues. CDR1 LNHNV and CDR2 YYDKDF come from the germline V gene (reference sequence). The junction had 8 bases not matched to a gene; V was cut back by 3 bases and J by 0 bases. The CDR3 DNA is TGTGCCACCAGCAGGCGTCGGGGGGACTTAGCCAAAAACATTCAGTACTTC. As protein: CATSRRRGDLAKNIQYF.

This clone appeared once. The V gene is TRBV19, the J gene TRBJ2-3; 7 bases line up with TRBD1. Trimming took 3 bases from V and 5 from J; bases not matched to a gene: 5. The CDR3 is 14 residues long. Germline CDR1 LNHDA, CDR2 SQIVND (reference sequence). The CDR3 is CASSIGQVGDTQYF. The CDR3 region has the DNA TGTGCCAGTAGTATCGGACAGGTGGGAGATACGCAGTATTTT.

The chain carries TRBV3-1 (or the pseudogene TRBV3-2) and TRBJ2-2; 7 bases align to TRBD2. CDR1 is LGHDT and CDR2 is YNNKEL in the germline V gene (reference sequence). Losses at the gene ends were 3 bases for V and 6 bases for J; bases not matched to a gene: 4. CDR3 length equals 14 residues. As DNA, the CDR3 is TGTGCCAGCAGCCAGGCGGGAGCGGCCGGGGAGCTGTTTTTT. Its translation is CASSQAGAAGELFF.

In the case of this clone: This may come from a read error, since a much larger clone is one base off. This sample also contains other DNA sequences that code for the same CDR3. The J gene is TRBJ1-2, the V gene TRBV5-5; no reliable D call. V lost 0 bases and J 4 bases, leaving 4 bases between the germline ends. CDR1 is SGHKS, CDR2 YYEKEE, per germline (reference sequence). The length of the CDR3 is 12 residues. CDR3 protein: CASSLGSYGYTF. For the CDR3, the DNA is TGTGCCAGCAGCTTGGGGAGCTATGGCTACACCTTC. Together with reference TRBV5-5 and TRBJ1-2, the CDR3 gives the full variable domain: DAGVTQSPTHLIKTRGQQVTLRCSPISGHKSVSWYQQVLGQGPQFIFQYYEKEERGRGNFPDRFSARQFPNYSSELNVNALLLGDSALYLCASSLGSYGYTFGSGTRLTVV.

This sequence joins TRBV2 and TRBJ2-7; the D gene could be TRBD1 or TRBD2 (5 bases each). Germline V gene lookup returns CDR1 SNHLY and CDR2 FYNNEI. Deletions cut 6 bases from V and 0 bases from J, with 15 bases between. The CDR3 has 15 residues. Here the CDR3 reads CASSGRGPNSYEQYF. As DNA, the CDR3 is TGTGCCAGCAGCGGCCGGGGCCCCAACTCCTACGAGCAGTACTTC.

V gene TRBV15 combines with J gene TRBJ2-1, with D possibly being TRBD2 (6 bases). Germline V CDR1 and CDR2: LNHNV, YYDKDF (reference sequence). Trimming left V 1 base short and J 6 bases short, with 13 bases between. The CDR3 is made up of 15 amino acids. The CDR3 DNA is TGTGCCACCAGCAGAGGGGTGGGGAGGTTCAATGAGCAGTTCTTC. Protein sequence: CATSRGVGRFNEQFF.

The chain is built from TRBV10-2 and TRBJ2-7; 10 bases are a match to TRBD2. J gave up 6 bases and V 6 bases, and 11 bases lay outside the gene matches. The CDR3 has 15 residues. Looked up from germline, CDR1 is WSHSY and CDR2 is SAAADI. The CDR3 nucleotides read TGCGCCAGCAGCTTTAGCGGGGGGTCTTCCGGCGAGCAGTACTTC. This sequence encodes CASSFSGGSSGEQYF.

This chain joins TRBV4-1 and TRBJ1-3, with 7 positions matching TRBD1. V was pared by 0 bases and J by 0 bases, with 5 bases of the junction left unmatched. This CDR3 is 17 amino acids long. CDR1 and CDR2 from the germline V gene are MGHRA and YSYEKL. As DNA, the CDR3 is TGCGCCAGCAGCCAAGACCCGGGACAGTTCTCTGGAAACACCATATATTTT. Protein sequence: CASSQDPGQFSGNTIYF.

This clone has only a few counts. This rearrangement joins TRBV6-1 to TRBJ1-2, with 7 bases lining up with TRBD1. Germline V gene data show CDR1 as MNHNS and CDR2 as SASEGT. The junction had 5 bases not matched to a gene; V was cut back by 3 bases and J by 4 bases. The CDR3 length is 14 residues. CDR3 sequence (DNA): TGTGCCAGCAGTGAGACCAGGGGGGTCTATGGCTACACCTTC. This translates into CASSETRGVYGYTF.

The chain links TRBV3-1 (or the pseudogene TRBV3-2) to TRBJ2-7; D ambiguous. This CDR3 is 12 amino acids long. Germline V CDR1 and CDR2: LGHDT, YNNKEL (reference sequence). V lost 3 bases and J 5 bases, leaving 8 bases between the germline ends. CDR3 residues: CASSHTSHEQYF. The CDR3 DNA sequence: TGTGCCAGCAGCCATACGAGCCACGAGCAGTACTTC.

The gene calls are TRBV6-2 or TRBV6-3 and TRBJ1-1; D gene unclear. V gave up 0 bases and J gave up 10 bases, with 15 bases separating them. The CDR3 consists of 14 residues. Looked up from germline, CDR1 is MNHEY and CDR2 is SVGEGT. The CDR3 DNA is TGTGCCAGCAGTTACTCGATCCTGTCCCCGGGAGCTTTCTTT. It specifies CASSYSILSPGAFF.

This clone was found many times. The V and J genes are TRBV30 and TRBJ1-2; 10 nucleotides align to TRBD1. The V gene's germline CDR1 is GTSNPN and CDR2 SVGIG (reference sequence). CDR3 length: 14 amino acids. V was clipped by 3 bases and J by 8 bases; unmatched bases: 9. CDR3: CAWSLAGTGAGYTF. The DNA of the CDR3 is TGTGCCTGGAGCCTAGCCGGGACAGGGGCCGGCTACACCTTC.

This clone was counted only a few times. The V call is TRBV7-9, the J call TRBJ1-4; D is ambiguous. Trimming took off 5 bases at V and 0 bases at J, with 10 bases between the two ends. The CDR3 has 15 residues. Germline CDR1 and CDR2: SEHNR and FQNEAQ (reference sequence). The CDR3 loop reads CASSPLGTTNEKLFF. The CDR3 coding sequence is TGTGCCAGCAGCCCCCTAGGGACAACTAATGAAAAACTGTTTTTT.

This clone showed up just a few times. The CDR3 sequence: CASSRSASGSNEQFF. Here the CDR3 DNA reads TGTGCCAGCAGCCGATCGGCTAGCGGGAGCAATGAGCAGTTCTTC. V gene TRBV3-1 (or the pseudogene TRBV3-2) combines with J gene TRBJ2-1; 10 bases match TRBD2. The junction had 6 bases not matched to a gene; V was cut back by 4 bases and J by 6 bases. CDR3 length: 15 amino acids. Germline V CDR1 and CDR2: LGHDT, YNNKEL (reference sequence).